What follows are 15 T cell receptor beta chains derived from one specimen sequenced in a study of blood T cell repertoires in COVID-19. Sequencing used immunoSEQ multiplex PCR; TCRdb keeps in-frame clones, though not all of them. This sample has 170,000 or so clones; more than 75% occur once, and the top ten carry around 13%. Specimen: peripheral blood. These receptors were collected from a woman between 65 and 79 years old with COVID-19, enrolled during active disease.

J is TRBJ2-1 and V is TRBV5-6; D gene unclear. Trimming removed 0 bases at V and 4 bases at J, with 5 bases between. The CDR3 is 13 residues long. CDR1 SGHDT and CDR2 YYEEEE come from the germline V gene. CDR3 amino acids: CASSLVRYNEQFF. DNA of the CDR3: TGTGCCAGCAGCTTGGTCCGTTACAATGAGCAGTTCTTC.

The rearrangement joins TRBV30 to TRBJ1-3, with D uncertain. The CDR3 totals 14 residues. The V gene lost 0 bases and the J gene lost 6 bases, with 12 bases spanning the gap. From germline, CDR1 is GTSNPN and CDR2 SVGIG (reference sequence). In DNA form, the CDR3 reads TGTGCCTGGAGTGTACGGGTGGTTCCAAACACCATATATTTT. The encoded protein is CAWSVRVVPNTIYF.

The J gene is TRBJ2-3, the V gene TRBV5-1, with 9 bases that match TRBD2. J gave up 5 bases and V 2 bases, and 3 bases lay outside the gene matches. Germline V gene sequence: CDR1 SGHRS, CDR2 YFSETQ. CDR3 length: 14 amino acids. Here the CDR3 reads CASSLGREGDTQYF. The CDR3 DNA follows: TGCGCCAGCAGCTTAGGGCGGGAGGGAGATACGCAGTATTTT.

In this sample, this clone turned up a few times. This chain links TRBV14 with TRBJ2-1, with 7 bases that match TRBD1. V lost 4 bases and J lost 11; bases outside the gene matches: 5. Looked up from germline, CDR1 is SGHDN and CDR2 is FVKESK. The CDR3 loop spans 12 amino acids. The chain's CDR3 is CASSPQGVKQFF. The CDR3, as DNA: TGTGCCAGCAGCCCCCAGGGGGTAAAGCAGTTCTTC.

This clone was recorded once. This CDR3 is CASSSGGANTGELFF. Written as DNA, the CDR3 is TGTGCCAGCAGCTCTGGCGGCGCGAACACCGGGGAGCTGTTTTTT. V is TRBV7-8 and J is TRBJ2-2; unclear D gene. Trimming pared 4 bases from V and 0 bases from J, leaving 9 bases between. Germline CDR1 is SGHVS and CDR2 is FQNEAQ. The CDR3 is 15 amino acids.

This chain links TRBV4-2 with TRBJ2-1; a weak D match, TRBD2 (6 bases). This CDR3 has 16 residues. CDR1 LGHNA and CDR2 YNFKEQ come from the germline V gene. Trimming shortened V by 0 bases and J by 10 bases, and 19 bases separated the two germline ends. The CDR3 bases are TGTGCCAGCAGCCAAGATAGCGCGGGGACGTGGGGCGAGCAGTTCTTC. Translated: CASSQDSAGTWGEQFF.

This rearrangement joins TRBV7-9 to TRBJ2-1; 13 bases line up with TRBD2. The CDR3 contains 16 residues. The trim removed 5 bases at V and 9 bases at J, leaving 10 bases unmatched. CDR1 SEHNR and CDR2 FQNEAQ come from the germline V gene (reference sequence). The CDR3 region is CASSGGLAGVMGEQFF. CDR3 in DNA: TGTGCCAGCAGCGGTGGACTAGCGGGAGTAATGGGTGAGCAGTTCTTC.

The chain carries TRBV7-2 and TRBJ2-1; 11 bases are shared with TRBD2. V shed 5 bases and J 5 bases; nucleotides not matched to a gene: 5. CDR1 and CDR2 from the germline V gene are SGHTA and FQGNSA. This CDR3 has 15 residues. The CDR3 region has the DNA TGTGCCAGCAGCGGAGAACTAGCGGGGGACAATGAGCAGTTCTTC. Protein sequence: CASSGELAGDNEQFF. The full variable domain, completed using reference TRBV7-2 and TRBJ2-1, is GAGVSQSPSNKVTEKGKDVELRCDPISGHTALYWYRQSLGQGLEFLIYFQGNSAPDKSGLPSDRFSAERTGGSVSTLTIQRTQQEDSAVYLCASSGELAGDNEQFFGPGTRLTVL.

The sample holds one count of this clone. This chain links TRBV24-1 with TRBJ1-2; D is unclear. Germline-derived CDR1 and CDR2 are KGHDR and SFDVKD. The CDR3 has 14 amino acids. V dropped 1 base and J dropped 0 bases, with 5 bases sitting between them. CDR3 residues: CATSDFATNYGYTF. CDR3 DNA: TGTGCCACCAGTGATTTTGCTACTAACTATGGCTACACCTTC.

The V and J genes are TRBV5-4 and TRBJ2-5; 16 bases agree with TRBD2. This CDR3 has 15 residues. Germline-derived CDR1 and CDR2 are SGHNT and YYREEE (reference sequence). V was clipped by 3 bases and J by 5 bases; unmatched bases: 1. The DNA of the CDR3 is TGTGCCAGCAGCTCGGGACTAGCGGGGGGGGAGACCCAGTACTTC. It yields the protein CASSSGLAGGETQYF.

This clone occurred once. This rearrangement joins TRBV5-1 to TRBJ1-5, with 7 bases aligning to TRBD1. The V and J ends lost 0 bases and 6 bases, in that order; junction bases with no gene match: 6. The CDR3 consists of 15 residues. Germline V lookup: CDR1 SGHRS, CDR2 YFSETQ. CDR3 sequence: CASSLGGQSGQPQHF. The CDR3 bases are TGCGCCAGCAGCTTGGGGGGACAGAGCGGTCAGCCCCAGCATTTT.

The V call is TRBV3-1 (or the pseudogene TRBV3-2), the J call TRBJ2-3; 8 bases are a match to TRBD2. CDR3 length: 17 residues. Germline CDR1 LGHDT, CDR2 YNNKEL (reference sequence). After removal of 3 bases from V and 3 bases from J, the junction contained 11 bases not matched to a gene. The CDR3 is CASSQATGGSRTDTQYF. The CDR3 DNA is TGTGCCAGCAGCCAGGCGACGGGGGGGAGTAGGACAGATACGCAGTATTTT.

This chain connects TRBV28 to TRBJ1-5; D might be TRBD1 (5 bases). The CDR3 length is 15 residues. Between the trimmed V and J ends, which lost 1 base and 7 bases, there was a span of 14 bases. The germline V gene has CDR1 MDHEN and CDR2 SYDVKM. The CDR3 region is CASSLSSGTHQPQHF. DNA of the CDR3: TGTGCCAGCAGTTTATCGTCGGGGACTCACCAGCCCCAGCATTTT.

The chain has TRBV6-2 or TRBV6-3 and TRBJ2-1; 11 bases are shared with TRBD1. The germline V gene has CDR1 MNHEY and CDR2 SVGEGT. The ends lost 4 bases at V and 9 bases at J; junction bases unmatched: 14. The CDR3 spans 17 residues. DNA for the CDR3: TGTGCCAGCAGTTCCCGGGACAGGGGGTTCGGGCGGATTGAGCAGTTCTTC. This codes for CASSSRDRGFGRIEQFF.

The sample holds one count of this clone. V gene TRBV9 combines with J gene TRBJ1-1, with D tentatively TRBD1 (5 bases). The ends were cut back, 1 base at V and 0 bases at J, with 13 bases in the middle. Germline-derived CDR1 and CDR2 are SGDLS and YYNGEE. There are 16 residues in the CDR3. For the CDR3, the DNA is TGTGCCAGCAGCGTACCGACAGAAAACCTGAACACTGAAGCTTTCTTT. This sequence encodes CASSVPTENLNTEAFF.